The clone carrying this T cell receptor beta chain was picked up many times. Its specificity is unknown. V lost 8 bases to trimming and J lost 3 bases, with 20 bases between them. The germline V gene encodes CDR1 SGHVS and CDR2 FQNEAQ. The CDR3 is 15 amino acids. The source of the sample is a study of T cells after yellow fever vaccination. Looking at the study overall: Fractions of limited cellularity were prepared by means of SMART-Seq v4 Ultra Low Input. Whole-study results and caveats: A large majority of primary-vaccination clones showed up again after the booster (just under 97% CD4, 75% to 90% CD8). Researchers noted that a small share of clonotypes showed up in both CD4 and CD8 compartments.

For TCR, cDNA came from 5'RACE template switching, which added a universal primer site and UMIs. TCRdb used MiXCR to reprocess the 5' RACE reads, holding one entry per CDR3 protein. The table has roughly 150,000 distinct CDR3 sequences, under 8% seen once. V gene TRBV7-8 combines with J gene TRBJ2-7; D not certain. This sample comprised CD4+ T cells sorted from PBMCs, obtained 10 days after the yellow fever booster vaccination. The clonotype comes from a man in his thirties or forties who received the YFV17D yellow fever vaccine. CDR3 in amino acids: CASSPGKRTSYEQYF. The CDR3 DNA follows: TGTGCCAGCTCACCGGGCAAACGTACAAGCTACGAGCAGTACTTC. Using reference TRBV7-8 and TRBJ2-7 for the parts outside the CDR3, the full variable domain is GAGVSQSPRYKVAKRGQDVALRCDPISGHVSLFWYQQALGQGPEFLTYFQNEAQLDKSGLPSDRFFAERPEGSVSTLKIQRTQQEDSAVYLCASSPGKRTSYEQYFGPGTRLTVT.